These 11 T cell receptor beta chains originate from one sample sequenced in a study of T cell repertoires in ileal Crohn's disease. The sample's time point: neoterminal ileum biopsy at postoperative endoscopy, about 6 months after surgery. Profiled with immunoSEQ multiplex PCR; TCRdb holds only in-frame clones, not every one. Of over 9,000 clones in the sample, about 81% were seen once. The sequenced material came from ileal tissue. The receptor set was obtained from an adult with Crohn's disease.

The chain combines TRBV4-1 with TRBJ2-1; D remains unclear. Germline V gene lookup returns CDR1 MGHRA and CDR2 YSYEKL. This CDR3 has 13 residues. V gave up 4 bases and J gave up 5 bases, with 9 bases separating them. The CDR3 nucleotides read TGCGCCAGCAGCCTATCAGGTAACAATGAGCAGTTCTTC. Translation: CASSLSGNNEQFF.

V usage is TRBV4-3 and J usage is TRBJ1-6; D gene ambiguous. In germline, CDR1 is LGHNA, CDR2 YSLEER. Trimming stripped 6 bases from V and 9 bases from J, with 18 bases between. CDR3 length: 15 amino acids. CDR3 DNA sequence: TGCGCCAGCAGGGAAGGCCGCGGGGAAAGTTCACCCCTCCACTTT. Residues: CASREGRGESSPLHF.

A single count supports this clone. The CDR3 DNA sequence: TGTGCCAGCAGTCCGAACTTCGGGACAGGGAACACCGGGGAGCTGTTTTTT. Translated, it gives CASSPNFGTGNTGELFF. This chain uses TRBV7-9 with TRBJ2-2, with 8 bases aligning to TRBD1. The CDR3 runs 17 residues. Germline V CDR1 and CDR2: SEHNR, FQNEAQ (reference sequence). After removal of 6 bases from V and 1 base from J, the junction contained 10 bases not matched to a gene.

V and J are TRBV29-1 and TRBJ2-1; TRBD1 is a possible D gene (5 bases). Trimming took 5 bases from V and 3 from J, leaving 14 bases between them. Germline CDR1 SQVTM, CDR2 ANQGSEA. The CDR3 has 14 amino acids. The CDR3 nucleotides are TGCAGCGTTCCAGGGCCCCCCTTCTACAATGAGCAGTTCTTC. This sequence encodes CSVPGPPFYNEQFF.

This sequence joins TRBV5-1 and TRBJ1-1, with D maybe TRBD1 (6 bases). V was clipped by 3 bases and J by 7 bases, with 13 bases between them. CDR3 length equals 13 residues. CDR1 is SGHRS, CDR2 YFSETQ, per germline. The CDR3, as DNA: TGCGCCAGCAGCTCGACAGGAGAACTTGAAGCTTTCTTT. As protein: CASSSTGELEAFF.

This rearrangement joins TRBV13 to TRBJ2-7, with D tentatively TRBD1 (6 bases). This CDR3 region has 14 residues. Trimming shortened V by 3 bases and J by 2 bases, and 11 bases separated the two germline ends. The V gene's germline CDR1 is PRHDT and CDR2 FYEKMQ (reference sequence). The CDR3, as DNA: TGTGCCAGCAGCTTGAGACAGGCTACCTACGAGCAGTACTTC. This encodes CASSLRQATYEQYF.

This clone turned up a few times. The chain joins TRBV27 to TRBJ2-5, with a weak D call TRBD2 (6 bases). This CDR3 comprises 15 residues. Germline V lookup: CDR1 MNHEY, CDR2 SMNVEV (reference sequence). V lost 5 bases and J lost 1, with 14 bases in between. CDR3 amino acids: CASSLGHSGQETQYF. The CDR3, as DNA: TGTGCCAGCAGTCTGGGGCATAGCGGCCAAGAGACCCAGTACTTC.

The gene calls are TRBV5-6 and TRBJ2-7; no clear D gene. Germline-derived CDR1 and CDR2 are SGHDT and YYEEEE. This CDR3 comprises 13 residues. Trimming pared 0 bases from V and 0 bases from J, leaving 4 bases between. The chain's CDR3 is CASSLGSSYEQYF. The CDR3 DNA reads TGTGCCAGCAGCTTGGGTAGCTCCTACGAGCAGTACTTC.

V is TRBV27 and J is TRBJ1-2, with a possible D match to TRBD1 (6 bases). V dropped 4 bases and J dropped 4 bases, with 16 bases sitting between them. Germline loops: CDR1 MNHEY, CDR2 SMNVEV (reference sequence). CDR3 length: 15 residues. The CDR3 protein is CASSSFPGAGYGYTF. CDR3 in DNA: TGTGCCAGCAGTTCCTTCCCAGGGGCTGGCTATGGCTACACCTTC.

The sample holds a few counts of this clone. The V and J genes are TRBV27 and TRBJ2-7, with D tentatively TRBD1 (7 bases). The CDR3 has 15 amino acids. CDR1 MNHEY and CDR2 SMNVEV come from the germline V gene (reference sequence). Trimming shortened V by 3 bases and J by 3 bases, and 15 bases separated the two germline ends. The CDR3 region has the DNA TGTGCCAGCAGTTTCGGCGGGACAGCTTTCTACGAGCAGTACTTC. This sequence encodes CASSFGGTAFYEQYF.

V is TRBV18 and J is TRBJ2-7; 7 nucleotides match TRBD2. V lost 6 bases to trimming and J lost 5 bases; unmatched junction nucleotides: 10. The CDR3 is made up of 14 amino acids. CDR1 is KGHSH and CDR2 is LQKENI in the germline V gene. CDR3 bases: TGTGCCAGCTCGAGGACCCCTGGGGGGGACGAGCAGTACTTC. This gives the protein CASSRTPGGDEQYF.